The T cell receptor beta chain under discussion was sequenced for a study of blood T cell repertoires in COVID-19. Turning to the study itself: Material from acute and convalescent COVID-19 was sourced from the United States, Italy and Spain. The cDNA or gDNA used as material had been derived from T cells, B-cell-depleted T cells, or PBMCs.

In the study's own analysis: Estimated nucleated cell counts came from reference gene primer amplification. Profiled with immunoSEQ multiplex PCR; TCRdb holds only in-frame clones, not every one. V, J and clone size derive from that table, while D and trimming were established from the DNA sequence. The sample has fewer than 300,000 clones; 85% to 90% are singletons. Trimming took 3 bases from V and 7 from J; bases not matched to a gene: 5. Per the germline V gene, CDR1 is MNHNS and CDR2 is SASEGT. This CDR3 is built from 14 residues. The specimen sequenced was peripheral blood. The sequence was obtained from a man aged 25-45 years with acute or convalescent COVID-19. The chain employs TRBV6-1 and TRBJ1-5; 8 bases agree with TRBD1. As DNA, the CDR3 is TGTGCCAGCAGTGAGGAGGACAGGGACCAGCCCCAGCATTTT. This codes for CASSEEDRDQPQHF.